In its sample, the clone carrying this T cell receptor beta chain was seen a few times. Its antigen remains unknown. The sample is drawn from a study of early T cells in non-severe SARS-CoV-2 infection. Looking at the study overall: Sequencing of unsorted whole blood was done on bulk RNA, leaving chains unpaired.

The study, taken as a whole, reports: Anti-spike CD8 specificities were favored by VDJdb matching, whose results missed private and CD4 specificities.

Attachment of unique molecular identifiers was made to individual cDNA molecules. TCRdb used MiXCR to reprocess the 5' RACE reads, holding one entry per CDR3 protein. Among roughly 20,000 distinct CDR3 sequences listed, about 3.7% were seen once. CDR3 length: 13 residues. Germline V CDR1 and CDR2: DFQATT, SNEGSKA (reference sequence). Between the trimmed V and J ends, which lost 5 bases and 0 bases, there was a span of 11 bases. The specimen was whole blood. The receptor was isolated from an adult who was a healthcare worker with PCR-confirmed SARS-CoV-2 infection or an uninfected control (not recorded which). The chain has TRBV20-1 and TRBJ2-7; a weak D match, TRBD1 (5 bases). The CDR3 protein is CSARPQGSYEQYF. The CDR3 nucleotides are TGCAGTGCTCGCCCGCAGGGCTCCTACGAGCAGTACTTC.